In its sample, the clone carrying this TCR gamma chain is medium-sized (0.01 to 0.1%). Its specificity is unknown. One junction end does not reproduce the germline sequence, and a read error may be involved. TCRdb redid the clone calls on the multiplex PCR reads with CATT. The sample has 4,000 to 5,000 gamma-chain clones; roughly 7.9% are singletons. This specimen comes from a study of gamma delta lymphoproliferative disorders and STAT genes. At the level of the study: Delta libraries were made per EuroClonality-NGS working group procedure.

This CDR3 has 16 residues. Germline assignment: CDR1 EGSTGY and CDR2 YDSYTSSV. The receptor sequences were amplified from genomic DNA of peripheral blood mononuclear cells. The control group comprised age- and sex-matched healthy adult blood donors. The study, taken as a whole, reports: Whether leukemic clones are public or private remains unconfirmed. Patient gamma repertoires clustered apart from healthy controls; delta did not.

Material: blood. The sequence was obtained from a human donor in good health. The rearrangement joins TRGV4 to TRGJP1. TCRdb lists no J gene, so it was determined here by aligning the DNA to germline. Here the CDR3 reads CATWDGPLSTGWFKIF. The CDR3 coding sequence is TGTGCCACCTGGGACGGGCCTTTATCCACAGGTTGGTTCAAGATATTT.